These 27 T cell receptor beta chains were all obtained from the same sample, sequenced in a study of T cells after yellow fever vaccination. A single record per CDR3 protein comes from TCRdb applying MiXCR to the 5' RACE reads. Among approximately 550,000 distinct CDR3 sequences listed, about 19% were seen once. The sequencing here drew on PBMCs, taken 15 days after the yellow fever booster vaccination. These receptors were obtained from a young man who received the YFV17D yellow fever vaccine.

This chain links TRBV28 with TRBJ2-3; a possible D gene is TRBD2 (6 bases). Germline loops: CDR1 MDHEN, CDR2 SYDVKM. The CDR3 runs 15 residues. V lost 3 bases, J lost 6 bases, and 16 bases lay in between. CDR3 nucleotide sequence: TGTGCCAGCAGTTTTCCGGGACTTGGTTTTGATACGCAGTATTTT. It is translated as CASSFPGLGFDTQYF.

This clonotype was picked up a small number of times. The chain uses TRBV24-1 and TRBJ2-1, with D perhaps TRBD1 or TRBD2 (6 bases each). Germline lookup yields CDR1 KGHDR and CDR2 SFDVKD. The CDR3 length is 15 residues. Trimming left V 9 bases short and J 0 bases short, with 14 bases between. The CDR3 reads CATAEGGPSYNEQFF. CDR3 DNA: TGTGCCACCGCAGAGGGGGGCCCCTCCTACAATGAGCAGTTCTTC.

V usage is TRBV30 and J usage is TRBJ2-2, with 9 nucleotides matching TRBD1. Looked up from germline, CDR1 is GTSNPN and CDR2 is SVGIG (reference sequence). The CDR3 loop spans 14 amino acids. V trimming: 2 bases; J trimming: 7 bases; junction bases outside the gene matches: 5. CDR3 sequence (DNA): TGTGCCTGGAGTCGGGGGACAGGGTTCGGGGAGCTGTTTTTT. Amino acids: CAWSRGTGFGELFF.

CDR3 nucleotide sequence: TGTGCCAGCAGCCAGAGGGGGCAGGGAGAGACCCAGTACTTC. It translates to CASSQRGQGETQYF. The chain links TRBV4-2 to TRBJ2-5, with 7 bases matching TRBD1. The CDR3 sequence is 14 residues long. The J segment lost 4 bases and the V segment lost 3 bases, leaving 5 bases of the junction unmatched. Germline V lookup: CDR1 LGHNA, CDR2 YNFKEQ.

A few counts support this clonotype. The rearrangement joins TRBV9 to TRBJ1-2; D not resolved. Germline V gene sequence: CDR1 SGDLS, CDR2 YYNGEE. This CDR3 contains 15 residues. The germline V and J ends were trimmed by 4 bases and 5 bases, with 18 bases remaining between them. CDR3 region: CASSYGVPPDYGYTF. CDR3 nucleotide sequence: TGTGCCAGCAGCTATGGGGTCCCACCCGATTATGGCTACACCTTC.

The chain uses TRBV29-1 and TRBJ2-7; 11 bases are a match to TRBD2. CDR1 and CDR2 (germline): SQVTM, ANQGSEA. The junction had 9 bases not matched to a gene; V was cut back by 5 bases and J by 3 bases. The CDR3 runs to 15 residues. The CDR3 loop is CSVSRRLAGNYEQYF. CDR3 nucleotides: TGCAGCGTTTCCCGCCGACTAGCGGGAAACTACGAGCAGTACTTC.

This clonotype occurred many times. The CDR3 is CASSLEPGRSYEQYF. The CDR3 DNA reads as TGTGCCAGCAGCTTGGAACCAGGGAGGTCCTACGAGCAGTACTTC. This chain connects TRBV5-5 to TRBJ2-7, with D perhaps matching TRBD2 (6 bases). Between the trimmed V and J ends, which lost 0 bases and 1 base, there was a span of 11 bases. The length of the CDR3 is 15 residues. The germline V gene encodes CDR1 SGHKS and CDR2 YYEKEE (reference sequence).

The DNA for the CDR3 is TGCAGCGTGGGGACAGGGGATGTAGAGCAGTACTTC. It encodes CSVGTGDVEQYF. The chain is built from TRBV29-1 and TRBJ2-7; 10 nucleotides align to TRBD1. This CDR3 spans 12 amino acids. Trimming cost V 6 bases and J 7 bases; bases outside gene matches: 6. From germline, CDR1 is SQVTM and CDR2 ANQGSEA.

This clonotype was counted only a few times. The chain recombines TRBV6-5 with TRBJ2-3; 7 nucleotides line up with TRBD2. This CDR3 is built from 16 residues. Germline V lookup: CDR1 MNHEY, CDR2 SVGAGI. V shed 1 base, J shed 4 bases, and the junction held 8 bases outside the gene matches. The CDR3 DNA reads TGTGCCAGCAGTTACTGGGCGGGAGCTGTAGCAGATACGCAGTATTTT. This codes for CASSYWAGAVADTQYF.

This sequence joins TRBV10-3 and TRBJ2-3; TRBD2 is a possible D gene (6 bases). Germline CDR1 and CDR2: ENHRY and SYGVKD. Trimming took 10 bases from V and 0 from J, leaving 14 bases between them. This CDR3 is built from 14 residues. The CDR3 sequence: CATGLSGSTDTQYF. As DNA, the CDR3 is TGTGCCACCGGGCTGAGCGGGAGCACAGATACGCAGTATTTT.

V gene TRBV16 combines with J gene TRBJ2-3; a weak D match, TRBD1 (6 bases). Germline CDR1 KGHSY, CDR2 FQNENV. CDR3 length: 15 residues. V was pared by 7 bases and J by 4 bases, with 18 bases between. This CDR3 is CASTTPEQGPDTQYF. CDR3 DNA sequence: TGTGCCAGCACTACCCCTGAGCAGGGGCCAGATACGCAGTATTTT.

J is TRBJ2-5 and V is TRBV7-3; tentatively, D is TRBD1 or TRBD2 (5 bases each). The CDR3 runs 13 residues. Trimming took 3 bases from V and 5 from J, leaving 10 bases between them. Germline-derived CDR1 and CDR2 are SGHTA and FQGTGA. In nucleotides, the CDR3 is TGTGCCAGCAGCTTTCACTGGGGGGAGACCCAGTACTTC. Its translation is CASSFHWGETQYF. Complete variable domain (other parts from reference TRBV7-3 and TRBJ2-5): GAGVSQTPSNKVTEKGKYVELRCDPISGHTALYWYRQSLGQGPEFLIYFQGTGAADDSGLPNDRFFAVRPEGSVSTLKIQRTERGDSAVYLCASSFHWGETQYFGPGTRLLVL.

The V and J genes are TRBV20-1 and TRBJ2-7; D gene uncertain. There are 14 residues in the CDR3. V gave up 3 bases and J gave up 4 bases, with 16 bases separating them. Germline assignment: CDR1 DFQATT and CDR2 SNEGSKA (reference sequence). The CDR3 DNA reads TGCAGTGCTAGGGCCCGGCACCCCGGGTACGAGCAGTACTTC. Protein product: CSARARHPGYEQYF.

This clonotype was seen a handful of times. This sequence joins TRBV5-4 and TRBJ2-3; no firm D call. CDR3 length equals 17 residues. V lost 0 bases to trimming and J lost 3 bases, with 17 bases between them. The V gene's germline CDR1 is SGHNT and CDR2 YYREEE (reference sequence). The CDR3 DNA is TGTGCCAGCAGCTTGGCCGTTCTCGCTCGGAAGACAGATACGCAGTATTTT. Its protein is CASSLAVLARKTDTQYF.

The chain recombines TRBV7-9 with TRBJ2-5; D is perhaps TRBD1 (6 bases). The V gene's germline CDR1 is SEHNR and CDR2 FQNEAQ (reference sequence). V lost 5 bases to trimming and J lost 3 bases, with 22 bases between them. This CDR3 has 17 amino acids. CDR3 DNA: TGTGCCAGCAGCACCCCAGGCAGGGGATATTTTAAAGAGACCCAGTACTTC. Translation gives CASSTPGRGYFKETQYF.

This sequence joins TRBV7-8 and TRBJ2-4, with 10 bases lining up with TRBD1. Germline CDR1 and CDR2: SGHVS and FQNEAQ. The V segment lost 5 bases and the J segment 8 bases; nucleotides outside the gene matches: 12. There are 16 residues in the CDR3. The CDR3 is CASSPLGTGAIDIQYF. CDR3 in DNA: TGTGCCAGCAGCCCTTTGGGGACAGGGGCGATCGACATTCAGTACTTC.

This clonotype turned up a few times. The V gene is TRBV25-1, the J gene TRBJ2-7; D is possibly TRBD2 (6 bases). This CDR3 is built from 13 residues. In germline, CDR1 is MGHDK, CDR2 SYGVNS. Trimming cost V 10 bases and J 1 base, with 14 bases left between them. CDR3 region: CATRGSPSYEQYF. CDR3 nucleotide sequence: TGTGCCACTCGGGGGTCTCCTTCCTACGAGCAGTACTTC.

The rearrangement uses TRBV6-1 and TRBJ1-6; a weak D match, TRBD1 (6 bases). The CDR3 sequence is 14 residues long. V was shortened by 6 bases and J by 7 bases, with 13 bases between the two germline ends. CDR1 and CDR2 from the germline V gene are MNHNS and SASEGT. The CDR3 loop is CASRTGAKNSPLHF. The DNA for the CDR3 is TGTGCCAGCAGGACGGGGGCGAAGAATTCACCCCTCCACTTT.

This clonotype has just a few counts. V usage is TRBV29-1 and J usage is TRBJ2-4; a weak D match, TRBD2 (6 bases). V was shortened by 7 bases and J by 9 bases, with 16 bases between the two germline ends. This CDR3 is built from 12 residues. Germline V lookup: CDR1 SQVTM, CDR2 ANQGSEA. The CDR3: CSGGVGDGIQYF. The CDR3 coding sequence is TGCAGCGGGGGGGTCGGAGATGGCATTCAGTACTTC.

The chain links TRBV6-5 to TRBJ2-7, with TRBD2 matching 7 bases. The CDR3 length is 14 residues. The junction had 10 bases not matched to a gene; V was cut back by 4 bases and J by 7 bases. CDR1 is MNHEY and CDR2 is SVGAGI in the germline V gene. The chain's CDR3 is CASSLTAGTGEQYF. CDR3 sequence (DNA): TGTGCCAGCAGTTTAACAGCGGGAACGGGTGAGCAGTACTTC.

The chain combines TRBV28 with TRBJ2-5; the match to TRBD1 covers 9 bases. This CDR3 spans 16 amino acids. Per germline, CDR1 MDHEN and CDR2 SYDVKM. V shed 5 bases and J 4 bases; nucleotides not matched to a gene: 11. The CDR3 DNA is TGTGCCAGCAGTGACACCGCCGGGACAGGGAGAGAGACCCAGTACTTC. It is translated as CASSDTAGTGRETQYF.

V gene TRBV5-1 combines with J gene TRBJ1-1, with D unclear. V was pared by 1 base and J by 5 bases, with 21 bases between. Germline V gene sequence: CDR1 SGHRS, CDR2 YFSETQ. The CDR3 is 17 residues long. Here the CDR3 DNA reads TGCGCCAGCAGCTTGTTGGTAGTGACGCCTTTGGGGACTGAAGCTTTCTTT. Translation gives CASSLLVVTPLGTEAFF.

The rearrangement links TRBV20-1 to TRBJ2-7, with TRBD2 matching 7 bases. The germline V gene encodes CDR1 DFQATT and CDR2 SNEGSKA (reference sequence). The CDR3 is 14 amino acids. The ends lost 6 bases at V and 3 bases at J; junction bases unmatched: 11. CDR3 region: CSAEWASGYYEQYF. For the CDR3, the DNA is TGCAGTGCCGAGTGGGCTAGCGGTTACTACGAGCAGTACTTC.

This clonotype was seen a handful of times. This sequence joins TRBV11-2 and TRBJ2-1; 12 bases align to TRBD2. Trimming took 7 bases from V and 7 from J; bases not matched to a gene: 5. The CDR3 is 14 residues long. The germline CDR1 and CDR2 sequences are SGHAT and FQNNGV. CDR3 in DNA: TGTGCCAGCAAGACTAGCGGGAGTTATAATGAGCAGTTCTTC. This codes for CASKTSGSYNEQFF.

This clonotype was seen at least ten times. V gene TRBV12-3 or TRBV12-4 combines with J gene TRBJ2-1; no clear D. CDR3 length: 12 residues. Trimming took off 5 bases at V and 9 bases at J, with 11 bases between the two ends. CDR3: CASSTYILEQFF. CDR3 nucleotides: TGTGCCAGCAGTACGTATATCCTTGAGCAGTTCTTC.

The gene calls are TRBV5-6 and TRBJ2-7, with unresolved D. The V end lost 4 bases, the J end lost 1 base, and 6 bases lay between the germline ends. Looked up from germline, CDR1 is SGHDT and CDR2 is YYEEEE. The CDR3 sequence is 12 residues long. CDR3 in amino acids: CASSATSYEQYF. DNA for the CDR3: TGTGCCAGCAGCGCGACATCCTACGAGCAGTACTTC.

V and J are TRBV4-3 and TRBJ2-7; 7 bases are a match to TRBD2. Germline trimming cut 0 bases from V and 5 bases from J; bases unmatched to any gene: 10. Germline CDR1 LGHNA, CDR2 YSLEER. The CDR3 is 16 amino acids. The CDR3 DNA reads TGCGCCAGCAGCCAAGATCTAAGTGGGAGGGCGGACGAGCAGTACTTC. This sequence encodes CASSQDLSGRADEQYF.